These 18 T cell receptor beta chains originate from one sample sequenced in a study of OX40 agonist ivuxolimab in advanced cancers. Libraries were prepared through the immunoSEQ multiplex PCR assay. TCRdb took this table from immuneACCESS and kept in-frame rearrangements with V and J called. Such tables lack part of the clones; where checked against another copy, unresolved V genes explain under half of the gap, and the rest is unexplained. A total of some 58,000 clones appear in this sample, around 88% of them only once. The ten largest account for around 15% of the sample. This material consisted of CD4+ or CD8+ T cells sorted from blood, taken in a trial of the OX40 agonist ivuxolimab. The receptors come from an adult with an advanced solid tumor such as melanoma, head and neck, liver or kidney cancer.

The rearrangement uses TRBV5-5 and TRBJ1-3, with 7 bases aligning to TRBD1. Unmatched junction bases numbered 4, after V lost 4 bases and J lost 0 bases. The CDR3 sequence is 15 residues long. CDR1 and CDR2 from the germline V gene are SGHKS and YYEKEE (reference sequence). CDR3 DNA: TGTGCCAGCAGCCTGGACAGGCGCTCTGGAAACACCATATATTTT. Encoded protein: CASSLDRRSGNTIYF.

The chain employs TRBV27 and TRBJ2-5, with 14 bases fitting TRBD2. This CDR3 comprises 17 residues. The junction had 11 bases not matched to a gene; V was cut back by 6 bases and J by 5 bases. CDR1 is MNHEY, CDR2 SMNVEV, per germline (reference sequence). CDR3 coding DNA: TGTGCCAGCAGAAAGGGACTAGCGGGAGTTCGGTGGGAGACCCAGTACTTC. This translates into CASRKGLAGVRWETQYF.

J is TRBJ2-5 and V is TRBV30; D tentatively reads TRBD1 or TRBD2 (6 bases each). Germline loops: CDR1 GTSNPN, CDR2 SVGIG (reference sequence). Between the trimmed V and J ends, which lost 5 bases and 1 base, there was a span of 11 bases. The CDR3 consists of 13 residues. The CDR3 nucleotides read TGTGCCTGGCACAGGGAGGTCCAAGAGACCCAGTACTTC. It encodes CAWHREVQETQYF.

This clone occurred once. The chain couples TRBV11-2 to TRBJ2-7; no reliable D call. This CDR3 comprises 13 residues. Germline loops: CDR1 SGHAT, CDR2 FQNNGV. Deletions cut 7 bases from V and 1 base from J, with 11 bases between. The CDR3 DNA reads TGTGCCAGCACCGACGCCGGGTCCTACGAGCAGTACTTC. This codes for CASTDAGSYEQYF.

This clone showed up just once. The J gene is TRBJ2-1, the V gene TRBV5-1, with TRBD2 as a possible D gene (5 bases). V shed 4 bases and J shed 2 bases, with 10 bases lying between them. CDR3 length equals 14 residues. The V gene's germline CDR1 is SGHRS and CDR2 YFSETQ. CDR3 DNA: TGCGCCAGCAGCCTCAGCGGAACCTACAATGAGCAGTTCTTC. This encodes CASSLSGTYNEQFF. The variable domain in full, completed from reference TRBV5-1 and TRBJ2-1, reads KAGVTQTPRYLIKTRGQQVTLSCSPISGHRSVSWYQQTPGQGLQFLFEYFSETQRNKGNFPGRFSGRQFSNSRSEMNVSTLELGDSALYLCASSLSGTYNEQFFGPGTRLTVL.

The gene calls are TRBV6-1 and TRBJ2-7; D tentatively fits TRBD1 or TRBD2 (5 bases each). The germline V and J ends were trimmed by 7 bases and 1 base, with 20 bases remaining between them. The length of the CDR3 is 16 residues. Germline assignment: CDR1 MNHNS and CDR2 SASEGT. The CDR3 reads CASNDIQGPGSYEQYF. The CDR3 DNA reads TGTGCCAGCAATGATATCCAGGGTCCGGGGTCCTACGAGCAGTACTTC.

This chain joins TRBV5-6 and TRBJ2-5; D is unclear. The CDR3 has 12 residues. V lost 3 bases and J lost 3, with 6 bases in between. The germline CDR1 and CDR2 sequences are SGHDT and YYEEEE. CDR3 in amino acids: CASSSTKETQYF. Written as DNA, the CDR3 is TGTGCCAGCAGCTCGACCAAAGAGACCCAGTACTTC.

This clone was recorded only once. This chain joins TRBV4-1 and TRBJ2-1; TRBD1 matches at 7 bases. The J segment lost 6 bases and the V segment lost 0 bases, leaving 5 bases of the junction unmatched. CDR1 is MGHRA, CDR2 YSYEKL, per germline. The CDR3 spans 15 residues. The CDR3 loop is CASSQEGDRVNEQFF. The DNA of the CDR3 is TGCGCCAGCAGCCAAGAAGGAGACAGGGTCAATGAGCAGTTCTTC.

V is TRBV5-4 and J is TRBJ2-7; 9 bases agree with TRBD1. CDR3 length equals 15 residues. From germline, CDR1 is SGHNT and CDR2 YYREEE (reference sequence). V lost 3 bases, J lost 0 bases, and 4 bases stayed unmatched. The CDR3 nucleotides are TGTGCCAGCAGCTCCCAGGGACAGGGCTCCTACGAGCAGTACTTC. Its translation is CASSSQGQGSYEQYF.

This chain connects TRBV19 to TRBJ1-1; 8 bases are shared with TRBD1. CDR1 LNHDA and CDR2 SQIVND come from the germline V gene (reference sequence). The ends lost 7 bases at V and 7 bases at J; junction bases unmatched: 14. CDR3 length: 15 residues. This CDR3 reads CASKLLDRDFSEAFF. CDR3 bases: TGTGCCAGTAAATTACTGGACAGGGATTTTAGTGAAGCTTTCTTT.

The chain couples TRBV9 to TRBJ2-1, with TRBD1 as a possible D gene (5 bases). Germline-derived CDR1 and CDR2 are SGDLS and YYNGEE. V was cut by 0 bases and J by 5 bases, with 12 bases left in between. The CDR3 has 15 amino acids. This CDR3 is CASSVAGADHNEQFF. The DNA of the CDR3 is TGTGCCAGCAGCGTAGCTGGGGCTGACCACAATGAGCAGTTCTTC.

The genes are TRBV5-1 and TRBJ2-1; tentatively, D is TRBD1 or TRBD2 (5 bases each). The CDR3 spans 15 residues. Trimming left V 2 bases short and J 2 bases short, with 11 bases between. From germline, CDR1 is SGHRS and CDR2 YFSETQ. CDR3 nucleotides: TGCGCCAGCAGCTTCTCCGGGACGACCTACAATGAGCAGTTCTTC. Encoded protein: CASSFSGTTYNEQFF. The full variable domain, its missing parts supplied by reference TRBV5-1 and TRBJ2-1, is KAGVTQTPRYLIKTRGQQVTLSCSPISGHRSVSWYQQTPGQGLQFLFEYFSETQRNKGNFPGRFSGRQFSNSRSEMNVSTLELGDSALYLCASSFSGTTYNEQFFGPGTRLTVL.

V gene TRBV19 combines with J gene TRBJ2-2; D is undetermined. Trimming removed 6 bases from V and 4 bases from J, with 6 bases in between. The CDR3 length is 12 residues. The germline gives CDR1 LNHDA, CDR2 SQIVND (reference sequence). CDR3 residues: CASSRITGELFF. In DNA, the CDR3 is TGTGCCAGTAGCCGGATCACCGGGGAGCTGTTTTTT.

The gene calls are TRBV10-1 and TRBJ2-2, with 11 nucleotides matching TRBD2. This CDR3 is 16 amino acids long. Trimming cost V 4 bases and J 5 bases; bases outside gene matches: 6. The germline V gene encodes CDR1 WNHNN and CDR2 SYGVQD (reference sequence). CDR3 bases: TGCGCCAGCAGTGTTACTAGCGGGAGTTTGACCGGGGAGCTGTTTTTT. It codes for CASSVTSGSLTGELFF.

This clone was recorded once. At one of its ends the junction is not consistent with the germline gene, which may arise from a read error. This sequence joins TRBV10-1 and TRBJ2-2; D perhaps matches TRBD1 (5 bases). In germline, CDR1 is WNHNN, CDR2 SYGVQD (reference sequence). This CDR3 spans 16 amino acids. In DNA form, the CDR3 reads TGCACCAGCAGTGATATCGAAACAGGGAACACCGGGGAGCTGTTTTTT. Protein sequence: CTSSDIETGNTGELFF.

J is TRBJ2-7 and V is TRBV6-6; D might be TRBD1 or TRBD2, each matching 5 bases. Germline V gene sequence: CDR1 MNHNY, CDR2 SVGAGI (reference sequence). The CDR3 is 13 residues long. V lost 8 bases, J lost 2 bases, and 13 bases lay in between. CDR3 residues: CASSRGNTYEQYF. The DNA for the CDR3 is TGTGCCAGCTCCCGGGGCAACACCTACGAGCAGTACTTC.

The J gene is TRBJ2-7, the V gene TRBV7-3; 13 nucleotides agree with TRBD2. The CDR3 is 15 amino acids. Germline CDR1 reads SGHTA; CDR2 reads FQGTGA. The V gene end was trimmed by 4 bases and the J gene end by 5 bases; junction bases not matched to a gene: 5. The CDR3 coding sequence is TGTGCCAGCAGCTCACTAGCGGGAGGGCCCAACGAGCAGTACTTC. It translates to CASSSLAGGPNEQYF. Full variable domain (remainder filled in from reference TRBV7-3 and TRBJ2-7): GAGVSQTPSNKVTEKGKYVELRCDPISGHTALYWYRQSLGQGPEFLIYFQGTGAADDSGLPNDRFFAVRPEGSVSTLKIQRTERGDSAVYLCASSSLAGGPNEQYFGPGTRLTVT.

The V call is TRBV30, the J call TRBJ2-7; the D gene is possibly TRBD1 (5 bases). Germline V gene sequence: CDR1 GTSNPN, CDR2 SVGIG (reference sequence). This CDR3 region has 13 residues. V lost 2 bases, J lost 5 bases, and 13 bases lay in between. CDR3 nucleotides: TGTGCCTGGAGTAGCAGATGGGGCCACGAGCAGTACTTC. Protein sequence: CAWSSRWGHEQYF.